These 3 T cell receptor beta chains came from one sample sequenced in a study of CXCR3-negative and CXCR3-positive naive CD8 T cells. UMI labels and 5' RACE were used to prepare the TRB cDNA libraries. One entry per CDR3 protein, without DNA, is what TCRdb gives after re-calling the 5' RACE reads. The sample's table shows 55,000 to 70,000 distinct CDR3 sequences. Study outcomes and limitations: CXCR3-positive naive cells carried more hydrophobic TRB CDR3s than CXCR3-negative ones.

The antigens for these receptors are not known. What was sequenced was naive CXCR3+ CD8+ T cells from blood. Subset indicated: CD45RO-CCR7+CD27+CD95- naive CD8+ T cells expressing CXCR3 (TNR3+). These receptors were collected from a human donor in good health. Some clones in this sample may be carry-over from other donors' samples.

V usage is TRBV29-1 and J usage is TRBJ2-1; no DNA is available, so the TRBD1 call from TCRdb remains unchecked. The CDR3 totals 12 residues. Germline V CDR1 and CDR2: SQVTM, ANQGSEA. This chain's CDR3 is CSMGAMLNEQFF.

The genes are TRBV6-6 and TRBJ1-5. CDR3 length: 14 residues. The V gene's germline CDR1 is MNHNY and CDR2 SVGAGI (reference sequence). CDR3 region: CASTIIPSNQPQHF.

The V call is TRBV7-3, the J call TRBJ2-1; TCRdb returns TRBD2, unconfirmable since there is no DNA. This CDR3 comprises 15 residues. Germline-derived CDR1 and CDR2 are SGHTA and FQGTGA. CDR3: CASSLDASGVTEQFF.